The clone carrying this T cell receptor (beta chain) was counted at least ten times. Its antigen is as yet unknown. The data originate from a study of post-analysis software for immune sequencing data. Study at large: Relapsing-remitting, secondary progressive and progressive-relapsing forms of multiple sclerosis all featured among disease courses.

Whole-study results and caveats: Controls showed significantly higher normalized Chao1 diversity than did multiple sclerosis patients. Strong co-clustering by F measure was evident for samples that had been prepared in the same batch.

Every TCR beta cDNA library bore unique molecular identifiers. Around 450,000 cDNA molecules were recovered from an input of 1 to 10 million T cells. MiXCR, applied by TCRdb to the PCR reads, yields one record per CDR3 protein. The sample has 150,000 to 200,000 distinct CDR3 sequences, roughly 30% seen once. The sequencing input was blood. This TCR was recovered from a girl aged 10-17 years with multiple sclerosis.

CDR3 region: CASSSGDNEQFF. The DNA of the CDR3 is TGCGCCAGCAGCTCCGGGGACAATGAGCAGTTCTTC. The chain joins TRBV4-1 to TRBJ2-1; D is possibly TRBD2 (5 bases). Germline V gene lookup returns CDR1 MGHRA and CDR2 YSYEKL. The CDR3 contains 12 residues. With 5 bases removed from V and 5 bases from J, the gap between germline ends came to 7 bases.